These T cell receptor beta chains were read from a single sample in a study of T cell responses to AZD1222 COVID-19 vaccine. Produced via immunoSEQ multiplex PCR; TCRdb's table is partial and in-frame only. The sample holds some 140,000 clones, around 92% seen once. Sequenced here: peripheral blood, sampled on day 0 of AZD1222 vaccination. These receptors all come from an adult in good health. The CDR3 runs from the conserved cysteine through the conserved F or W. D genes are given only for firm matches. Size values are once, few and many counts, or a class for expanded clones, and some rows have none.

-	TRBV2	TRBJ1-5	-	CASTPSPGMGDQPQHF	TGTGCCAGCACTCCCAGTCCGGGGATGGGGGATCAGCCCCAGCATTTT
-	TRBV3-1/TRBV3-2	TRBJ2-1	-	CASSQPEPGYNEQFF	TGTGCCAGCAGCCAACCGGAGCCTGGTTACAATGAGCAGTTCTTC
-	TRBV7-2	TRBJ1-3	-	CASSPYTGAGNTIYF	TGTGCCAGCAGCCCTTATACCGGGGCTGGAAACACCATATATTTT
-	TRBV7-9	TRBJ1-5	TRBD1	CASSPGTGGQPQHF	TGTGCCAGCAGCCCCGGGACAGGGGGACAGCCCCAGCATTTT
-	TRBV4-3	TRBJ2-5	TRBD1	CASSQEAGGLQYF	TGCGCCAGCAGCCAAGAAGCAGGGGGTCTCCAGTACTTC
once	TRBV24-1	TRBJ2-1	-	CATSDHHRADEQFF	TGTGCCACCAGTGATCACCACAGGGCGGATGAGCAGTTCTTC
-	TRBV29-1	TRBJ2-7	TRBD1	CSVEIPKIGQGRPGEQYF	TGCAGCGTTGAAATTCCAAAAATCGGACAGGGAAGACCGGGCGAGCAGTACTTC
-	TRBV19	TRBJ1-6	-	CASTPGPTYNSPLHF	TGTGCCAGTACTCCGGGACCGACTTATAATTCACCCCTCCACTTT
few	TRBV7-2	TRBJ2-2	TRBD1	CASTQSGQAGELFF	TGTGCCAGCACCCAATCCGGACAGGCCGGGGAGCTGTTTTTT
-	TRBV7-8	TRBJ1-1	-	CASSLDQGRYTEAFF	TGTGCCAGCAGCTTAGACCAGGGGAGGTACACTGAAGCTTTCTTT
-	TRBV18	TRBJ2-1	-	CASSQESYNEQFF	TGTGCCAGCTCACAGGAATCCTACAATGAGCAGTTCTTC
-	TRBV5-5	TRBJ2-3	-	CASRPRTDSDTQYF	TGTGCCAGCAGGCCACGGACAGATTCAGATACGCAGTATTTT
-	TRBV2	TRBJ1-2	-	CASRQVPYGYTF	TGTGCCTCCCGACAGGTTCCATATGGCTACACCTTC